A single sample is the source of the 14 T cell receptor beta chains below, sequenced in a study of blood T cells in healthy people across ages. With a J-beta primer mix and a sample-barcoded 5' primer, a second PCR ran about 6 to 11 cycles. From the 5' RACE reads, TCRdb called clonotypes with MiXCR, one entry per CDR3 protein. Of about 1 million distinct CDR3 sequences detected, 40% to 45% appear once; the ten largest clones hold over 15%. What was sequenced was blood. These receptors came from a woman aged 60 to 75 in good health.

The chain combines TRBV11-1 with TRBJ1-1; D may be TRBD1 (5 bases). Trimming pared 1 base from V and 1 base from J, leaving 13 bases between. Germline CDR1 SGHAT, CDR2 FQDESV (reference sequence). The CDR3 is made up of 16 amino acids. CDR3 amino acids: CASSLEPGTTNTEAFF. The CDR3 DNA reads TGTGCCAGCAGCTTAGAACCGGGGACTACGAACACTGAAGCTTTCTTT.

The V and J genes are TRBV11-2 and TRBJ1-2, with D possibly being TRBD1 (6 bases). Looked up from germline, CDR1 is SGHAT and CDR2 is FQNNGV. CDR3 length: 16 residues. Between the trimmed V and J ends, which lost 0 bases and 4 bases, there was a span of 15 bases. CDR3 nucleotides: TGTGCCAGCAGCTTAGATCGGGGGCAGCCAGTCTATGGCTACACCTTC. Amino acid sequence: CASSLDRGQPVYGYTF.

This clonotype turned up a few times. The V call is TRBV20-1, the J call TRBJ2-1; possible D gene TRBD1, 5 bases. Trimming removed 6 bases from V and 7 bases from J, with 13 bases in between. Germline V gene lookup returns CDR1 DFQATT and CDR2 SNEGSKA (reference sequence). CDR3 length: 12 residues. The CDR3: CSAPRVLNEQFF. DNA of the CDR3: TGCAGTGCCCCCAGGGTTTTAAATGAGCAGTTCTTC.

The chain uses TRBV7-9 and TRBJ1-2; D gene ambiguous. This CDR3 has 12 amino acids. From germline, CDR1 is SEHNR and CDR2 FQNEAQ (reference sequence). Trimming cost V 5 bases and J 8 bases, with 12 bases left between them. CDR3 sequence: CASSLAIYGYTF. The CDR3 bases are TGTGCCAGCAGCCTGGCGATCTACGGCTACACCTTC. Supplemented by reference TRBV7-9 and TRBJ1-2, the full variable domain reads DTGVSQNPRHKITKRGQNVTFRCDPISEHNRLYWYRQTLGQGPEFLTYFQNEAQLEKSRLLSDRFSAERPKGSFSTLEIQRTEQGDSAMYLCASSLAIYGYTFGSGTRLTVV.

The V and J genes are TRBV4-1 and TRBJ2-1; D unclear. V lost 0 bases, J lost 7 bases, and 19 bases lay in between. The CDR3 spans 17 residues. Germline V CDR1 and CDR2: MGHRA, YSYEKL. CDR3 bases: TGCGCCAGCAGCCAAGACGAAAGGTCCATGGCGGCTAATGAGCAGTTCTTC. It translates to CASSQDERSMAANEQFF.

This clonotype showed up just a few times. V and J are TRBV21-1 and TRBJ2-1; the table assigns TRBD2, which was not confirmed against the DNA. TRBV21-1 is designated a pseudogene. CDR3 size: 16 residues. In DNA form, the CDR3 reads TGTGCCAGCAGCAAAGTGGGCGGCAGGCGCTACCCCGAGCAGTTCTTC. Residues: CASSKVGGRRYPEQFF.

Only a few counts were recorded for this clonotype. The chain recombines TRBV3-1 with TRBJ2-3; no clear D. Germline V lookup: CDR1 LGHDT, CDR2 YNNKEL (reference sequence). Trimming removed 2 bases at V and 2 bases at J, with 8 bases between. There are 14 residues in the CDR3. DNA for the CDR3: TGTGCCAGCAGCCAAATGGTGGACACAGATACGCAGTATTTT. Translated: CASSQMVDTDTQYF.

Details on this clonotype: A clone one base away is much larger, so this may be a read error. V is TRBV29-1 and J is TRBJ1-4; a weak D match, TRBD1 (5 bases). The germline V and J ends were trimmed by 5 bases and 8 bases, with 21 bases remaining between them. The CDR3 loop spans 15 amino acids. Germline lookup yields CDR1 SQVTM and CDR2 ANQGSEA. The CDR3 nucleotides read TGCAGCGTTCCAGCGACAGTTTCTATGGGAGAAAAACTGTTTTTT. Its protein is CSVPATVSMGEKLFF.

There are a few counts of this clonotype. The gene calls are TRBV20-1 and TRBJ2-3, with a tentative D call TRBD1 (5 bases). There are 14 residues in the CDR3. V was pared by 3 bases and J by 2 bases, with 12 bases between. Looked up from germline, CDR1 is DFQATT and CDR2 is SNEGSKA (reference sequence). The CDR3 spells CSASNLGLTDTQYF. The CDR3 nucleotides are TGCAGTGCTAGTAATCTGGGGCTCACAGATACGCAGTATTTT.

This clonotype was picked up a small number of times. The rearrangement links TRBV15 to TRBJ1-1; D is possibly TRBD1 (5 bases). CDR1 is LNHNV, CDR2 YYDKDF, per germline (reference sequence). The length of the CDR3 is 16 residues. V was clipped by 0 bases and J by 3 bases, with 14 bases between them. The CDR3 DNA reads TGTGCCACCAGCAGAGATGTTGGGGGGGAGGACACTGAAGCTTTCTTT. This codes for CATSRDVGGEDTEAFF. Complete variable domain (other parts from reference TRBV15 and TRBJ1-1): DAMVIQNPRYQVTQFGKPVTLSCSQTLNHNVMYWYQQKSSQAPKLLFHYYDKDFNNEADTPDNFQSRRPNTSFCFLDIRSPGLGDTAMYLCATSRDVGGEDTEAFFGQGTRLTVV.

The rearrangement joins TRBV15 to TRBJ2-3; the D is unclear. The CDR3 is 14 amino acids. V was clipped by 0 bases and J by 7 bases, with 11 bases between them. Germline CDR1 and CDR2: LNHNV and YYDKDF (reference sequence). The CDR3, as DNA: TGTGCCACCAGCAGAGATAGAGTGTCGAATACGCAGTATTTT. This encodes CATSRDRVSNTQYF.

V is TRBV6-6 and J is TRBJ1-6; D not certain. The ends were cut back, 0 bases at V and 5 bases at J, with 8 bases in the middle. The CDR3 totals 15 residues. Germline V gene sequence: CDR1 MNHNY, CDR2 SVGAGI (reference sequence). The CDR3 DNA sequence: TGTGCCAGCAGTTACTCGACGGTTAATAATTCACCCCTCCACTTT. This translates into CASSYSTVNNSPLHF.

This rearrangement joins TRBV7-8 to TRBJ2-1, with a tentative D call TRBD1 (5 bases). The length of the CDR3 is 15 residues. V gave up 0 bases and J gave up 7 bases, with 13 bases separating them. Per germline, CDR1 SGHVS and CDR2 FQNEAQ. CDR3 loop: CASSLASSKGNEQFF. The CDR3 DNA reads as TGTGCCAGCAGCTTAGCTTCTAGTAAGGGGAATGAGCAGTTCTTC. Variable domain in full (rest from reference TRBV7-8 and TRBJ2-1): GAGVSQSPRYKVAKRGQDVALRCDPISGHVSLFWYQQALGQGPEFLTYFQNEAQLDKSGLPSDRFFAERPEGSVSTLKIQRTQQEDSAVYLCASSLASSKGNEQFFGPGTRLTVL.

The gene calls are TRBV9 and TRBJ2-1; the match to TRBD2 covers 11 bases. Germline V gives CDR1 SGDLS, CDR2 YYNGEE. Trimming cost V 4 bases and J 8 bases; bases outside gene matches: 14. The CDR3 extends over 17 amino acids. The CDR3 nucleotides are TGTGCCAGCAGCAAATCGACTAGCGGGACTCATAGTGATGAGCAGTTCTTC. As protein: CASSKSTSGTHSDEQFF.